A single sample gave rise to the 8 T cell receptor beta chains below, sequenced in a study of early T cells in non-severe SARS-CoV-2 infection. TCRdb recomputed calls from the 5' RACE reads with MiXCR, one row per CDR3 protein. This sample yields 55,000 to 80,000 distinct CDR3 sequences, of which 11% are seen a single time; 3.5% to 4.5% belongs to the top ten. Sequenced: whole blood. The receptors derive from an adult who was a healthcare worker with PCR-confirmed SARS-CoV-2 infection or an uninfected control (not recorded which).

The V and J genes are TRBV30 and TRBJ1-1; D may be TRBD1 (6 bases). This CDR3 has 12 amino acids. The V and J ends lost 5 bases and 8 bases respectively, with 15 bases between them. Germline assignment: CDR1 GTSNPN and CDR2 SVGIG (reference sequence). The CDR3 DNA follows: TGTGCCTGGGGGAATCTCGGACAGGAAGCTTTCTTT. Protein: CAWGNLGQEAFF.

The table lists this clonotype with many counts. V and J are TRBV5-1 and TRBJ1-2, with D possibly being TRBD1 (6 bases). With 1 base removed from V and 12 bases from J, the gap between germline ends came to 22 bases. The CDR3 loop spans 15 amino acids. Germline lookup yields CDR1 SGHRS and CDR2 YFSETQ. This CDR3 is CASSLSFRRQALHTF. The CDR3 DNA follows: TGCGCCAGCAGCTTGAGTTTTCGGAGACAGGCCCTCCACACCTTC.

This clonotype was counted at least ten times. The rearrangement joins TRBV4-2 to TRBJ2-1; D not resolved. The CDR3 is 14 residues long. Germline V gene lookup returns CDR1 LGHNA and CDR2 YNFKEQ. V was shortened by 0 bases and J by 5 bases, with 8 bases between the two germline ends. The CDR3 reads CASSQDAGDNEQFF. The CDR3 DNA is TGTGCCAGCAGCCAAGATGCAGGAGACAATGAGCAGTTCTTC.

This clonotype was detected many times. In nucleotides, the CDR3 is TGTGCCAGCGGGGGACTATCCACCGGGGAGCTGTTTTTT. Translating gives CASGGLSTGELFF. The genes are TRBV2 and TRBJ2-2; 7 nucleotides align to TRBD2. V shed 8 bases, J shed 4 bases, and the junction held 4 bases outside the gene matches. The CDR3 is 13 amino acids. Germline CDR1 and CDR2: SNHLY and FYNNEI.

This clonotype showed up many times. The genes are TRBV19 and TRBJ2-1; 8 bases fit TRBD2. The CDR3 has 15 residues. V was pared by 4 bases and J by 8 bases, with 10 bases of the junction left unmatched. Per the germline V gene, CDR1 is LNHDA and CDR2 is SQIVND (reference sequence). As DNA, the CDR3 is TGTGCCAGTAGTACCTTCGGGAGGGCCGGAGATGAGCAGTTCTTC. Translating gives CASSTFGRAGDEQFF.

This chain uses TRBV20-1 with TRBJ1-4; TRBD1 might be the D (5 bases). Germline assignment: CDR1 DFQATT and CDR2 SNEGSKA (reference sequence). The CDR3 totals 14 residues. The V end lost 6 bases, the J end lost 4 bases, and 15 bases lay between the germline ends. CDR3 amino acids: CSAPVRGGNEKLFF. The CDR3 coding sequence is TGCAGTGCCCCCGTCCGGGGCGGTAATGAAAAACTGTTTTTT.

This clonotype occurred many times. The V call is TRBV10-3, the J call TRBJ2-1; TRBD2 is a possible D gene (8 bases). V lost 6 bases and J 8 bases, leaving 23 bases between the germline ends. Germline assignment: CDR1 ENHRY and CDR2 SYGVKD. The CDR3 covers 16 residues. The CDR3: CAIRAGGAGDTDEQFF. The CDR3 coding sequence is TGTGCCATCAGGGCAGGGGGAGCGGGAGACACGGATGAGCAGTTCTTC.

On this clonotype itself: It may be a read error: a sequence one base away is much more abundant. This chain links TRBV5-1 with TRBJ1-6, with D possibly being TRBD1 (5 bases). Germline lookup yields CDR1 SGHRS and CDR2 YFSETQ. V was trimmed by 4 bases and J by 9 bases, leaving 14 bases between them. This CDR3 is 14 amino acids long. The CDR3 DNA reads TGCGCCAGCAGCCCGGACATAACGGCTTCACCCCTCCACTTT. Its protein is CASSPDITASPLHF.